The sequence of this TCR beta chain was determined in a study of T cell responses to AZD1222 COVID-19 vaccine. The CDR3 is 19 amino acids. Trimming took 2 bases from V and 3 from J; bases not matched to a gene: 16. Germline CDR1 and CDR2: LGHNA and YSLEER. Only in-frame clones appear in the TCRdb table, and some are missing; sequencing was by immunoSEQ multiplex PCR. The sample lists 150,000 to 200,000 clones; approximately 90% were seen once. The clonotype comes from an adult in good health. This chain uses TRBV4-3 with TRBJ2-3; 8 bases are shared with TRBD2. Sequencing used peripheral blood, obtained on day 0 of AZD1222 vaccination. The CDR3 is CASSQRPRVSGGLTDTQYF. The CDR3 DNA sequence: TGCGCCAGCAGCCAACGCCCCCGGGTCAGCGGGGGATTGACAGATACGCAGTATTTT.